Sequencing of this TCR beta chain was carried out in a study of blood T cell repertoires in COVID-19 (dated by TCRdb to 2020 to 2022). For the study in its entirety: Collaborator samples came from the United States, Italy and Spain and covered acute and convalescent phases of COVID-19. The material from the prospective study consisted of cDNA or gDNA derived from T cells, B-cell-depleted T cells, or PBMCs. The dataset comprised deeply sampled blood TCRbeta repertoires from subjects exposed to, actively infected with, or recovered from COVID-19. The repertoires were released in a freely available public database intended as a resource for research on the immune response to SARS-CoV-2. Samples came from the ongoing ImmuneRACE study (first 160 participants) plus 1,254 subjects from 6 global collaborators. A de-identified subject ID, COVID-19 status, age in years and sex were almost always included in the sample metadata. Where available, HLA class I and class II types were taken from metadata supplied by the sample provider and were not determined by assay-based typing.

Findings and caveats that apply to the study as a whole: Clinical and demographic metadata were provided uncurated, with the amount varying by source and participant.

The germline V gene provides CDR1 MDHEN and CDR2 SYDVKM. Here V drops 6 bases and J drops 9 bases, and the junction holds 8 bases not matched to any gene. From its cysteine to its phenylalanine, the CDR3 spans 13 amino acids. Only the CDR3 part of the read is kept: 39 bases, read in frame from the first base. The collaborating institutions used their own protocols to collect whole blood in K2EDTA tubes. For TCRbeta analysis, collaborators shipped samples as frozen whole blood, isolated PBMCs, or DNA extracted from either of those sample types. In regard to this clone: Its antigen specificity is not known. Base qualities are not at hand, and no much larger clone is one base apart.

The immunoSEQ Assay, a bias-controlled multiplex PCR, was used to amplify TCRbeta CDR3 regions from genomic DNA. For the original study's pipeline: The number of nucleated cells in each sample was estimated from the amplification of reference gene primers within the assay. Sequence reads were collapsed and filtered to measure the absolute abundance of every unique TCRbeta CDR3 rearrangement. Productive Simpson clonality was computed per sample as the square root of Simpson's diversity index over productive rearrangements. TCRdb took this table from immuneACCESS and kept in-frame rearrangements with V and J called. Such tables lack part of the clones; where checked against another copy, unresolved V genes explain under half of the gap, and the rest is unexplained. For V, J and clone size, that table is used; D and trimming come from the DNA. Within this sample are some 220,000 clones, with 75% to 85% of them counted one time only. The ten largest clones take up 9.7% of the sample.

This receptor was taken from a man aged 50 or older with active or convalescent COVID-19. Sequencing was done on a sample of peripheral blood. The chain is made from TRBV28 and TRBJ2-7; 10 central nucleotides agree with TRBD1. The CDR3 loop reads CASRTKTGGGQYF. The bases are TGTGCCAGCAGGACCAAGACAGGGGGCGGGCAGTACTTC.